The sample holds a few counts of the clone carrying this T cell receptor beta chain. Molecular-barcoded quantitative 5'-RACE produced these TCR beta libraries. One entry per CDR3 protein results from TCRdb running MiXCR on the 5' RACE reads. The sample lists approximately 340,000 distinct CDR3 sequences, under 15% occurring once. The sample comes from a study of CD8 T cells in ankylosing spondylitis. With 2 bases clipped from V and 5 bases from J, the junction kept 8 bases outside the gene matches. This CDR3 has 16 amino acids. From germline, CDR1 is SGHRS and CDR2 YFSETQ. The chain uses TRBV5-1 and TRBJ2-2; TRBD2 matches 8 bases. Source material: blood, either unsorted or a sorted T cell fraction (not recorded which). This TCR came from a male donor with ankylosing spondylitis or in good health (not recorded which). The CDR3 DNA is TGCGCCAGCAGCTTAGGGACACGCGGGGGGACCGGGGAGCTGTTTTTT. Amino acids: CASSLGTRGGTGELFF.